Following are 2 T cell receptor beta chains from one sample sequenced in a study of vaccination effects on CD4 cells after COVID-19. Peptide-pool stimulation followed by sequencing identified expanded antigen-specific CD4+ clonotypes in the ViraFEST assay. Following 10 days of culture, CD4+ T cells were isolated. Having tested negative for nucleocapsid antibodies, the vaccine recipients showed no prior SARS-CoV-2 infection. No antigen has been assigned to these receptors. Assay used: immunoSEQ multiplex PCR; TCRdb lists only in-frame clones, some missing. Here the sample spans about 65,000 clones, 60% to 80% being singletons. The specimen comprised CD4+ T cells from PBMCs cultured with HCoV-NL63 spike peptides, sampled before COVID-19 vaccination. The receptors originated from a human donor who received a COVID-19 vaccine.

The rearrangement joins TRBV12-3 or TRBV12-4 to TRBJ1-6; 7 positions agree with TRBD1. The CDR3 runs to 12 residues. Losses at the gene ends were 6 bases for V and 10 bases for J; bases not matched to a gene: 3. The CDR3 spells CASSGRGSPLHF. CDR3 DNA: TGTGCCAGCAGCGGCAGGGGGTCACCCCTCCACTTT.

The J gene is TRBJ1-6, the V gene TRBV2, with D tentatively TRBD1 (5 bases). The CDR3 is 15 residues long. The V gene lost 0 bases and the J gene lost 7 bases, with 10 bases spanning the gap. CDR1 is SNHLY, CDR2 FYNNEI, per germline. Written as DNA, the CDR3 is TGTGCCAGCAGTGAAGCGGGGGTCCTGAATTCACCCCTCCACTTT. As protein: CASSEAGVLNSPLHF.